Following are 27 T cell receptor beta chains from one sample sequenced in a study of sequential checkpoint blockade in melanoma. The assay was immunoSEQ multiplex PCR, and TCRdb's table has in-frame clones only and misses some. This sample has some 35,000 clones, with around nine tenths found just once. As for treatment: randomized to nivolumab then ipilimumab (arm A) or the reverse (arm B). The input for sequencing was CD8+ T cells sorted from blood (inferred from file names), taken from a patient given nivolumab and ipilimumab in sequence. Receptors were obtained from a human donor with melanoma.

The CDR3 reads CASSFSPSYEQYF. DNA of the CDR3: TGCGCCAGCAGCTTTTCCCCTTCCTACGAGCAGTACTTC. The rearrangement links TRBV5-1 to TRBJ2-5; D ambiguous. The J call is uncertain, as TRBJ2-7 better fits the DNA end. The CDR3 contains 13 residues. The germline gives CDR1 SGHRS, CDR2 YFSETQ.

The rearrangement joins TRBV6-5 to TRBJ2-7; 7 nucleotides line up with TRBD2. The CDR3 length is 14 residues. After removal of 3 bases from V and 5 bases from J, the junction contained 7 bases not matched to a gene. In germline, CDR1 is MNHEY, CDR2 SVGAGI. CDR3 bases: TGTGCCAGCAGTTATGGGCGGGAGTTGGACGAGCAGTACTTC. It encodes CASSYGRELDEQYF.

The chain links TRBV20-1 to TRBJ2-7; D gene ambiguous. CDR1 and CDR2 (germline): DFQATT, SNEGSKA (reference sequence). CDR3 length: 10 residues. V shed 3 bases and J shed 7 bases, with 7 bases lying between them. The chain's CDR3 is CSASYSEQYF. CDR3 DNA sequence: TGCAGTGCTAGCTATAGTGAGCAGTACTTC.

The V gene is TRBV19, the J gene TRBJ1-2, with no clear D. Germline assignment: CDR1 LNHDA and CDR2 SQIVND (reference sequence). This CDR3 comprises 15 residues. V lost 4 bases to trimming and J lost 6 bases, with 18 bases between them. The CDR3 sequence is CASSNRVGVIDGYTF. CDR3 DNA: TGTGCCAGTAGTAACCGGGTTGGAGTTATAGATGGCTACACCTTC.

The V and J genes are TRBV7-9 and TRBJ2-3; a possible D gene is TRBD2 (5 bases). This CDR3 has 15 amino acids. The V end was cut by 3 bases, the J end by 0 bases, with 10 bases between. Germline CDR1 reads SEHNR; CDR2 reads FQNEAQ (reference sequence). CDR3 protein: CASSFLAPSTDTQYF. CDR3 nucleotides: TGTGCCAGCAGCTTTCTAGCCCCTAGCACAGATACGCAGTATTTT. The variable domain in full, completed from reference TRBV7-9 and TRBJ2-3, reads DTGVSQNPRHKITKRGQNVTFRCDPISEHNRLYWYRQTLGQGPEFLTYFQNEAQLEKSRLLSDRFSAERPKGSFSTLEIQRTEQGDSAMYLCASSFLAPSTDTQYFGPGTRLTVL.

The gene calls are TRBV10-1 and TRBJ2-7; 14 bases agree with TRBD2. V trimming: 5 bases; J trimming: 6 bases; junction bases outside the gene matches: 9. Germline V gene lookup returns CDR1 WNHNN and CDR2 SYGVQD (reference sequence). This CDR3 has 16 residues. CDR3 protein: CASSCSKGLAGVEQYV. The CDR3 nucleotides are TGCGCCAGCAGTTGTTCGAAGGGACTAGCGGGAGTCGAGCAGTACGTC.

V and J are TRBV6-1 and TRBJ2-7, with D possibly being TRBD2 (5 bases). The CDR3 is 17 residues long. The V gene's germline CDR1 is MNHNS and CDR2 SASEGT. The germline V and J ends were trimmed by 3 bases and 0 bases, with 18 bases remaining between them. The CDR3 protein is CASSDDMAGPSSYEQYV. CDR3 bases: TGTGCCAGCAGTGACGATATGGCGGGTCCTAGCTCCTACGAGCAGTACGTC.

The chain is built from TRBV19 and TRBJ2-1; D might be TRBD2 (5 bases). The germline CDR1 and CDR2 sequences are LNHDA and SQIVND (reference sequence). The CDR3 has 14 residues. The V gene lost 8 bases and the J gene lost 4 bases, with 15 bases spanning the gap. CDR3 DNA sequence: TGTGCCAGTGGGCATCCCGGGAATTACAATGAGCAGTTCTTC. Amino acid sequence: CASGHPGNYNEQFF.

V and J are TRBV5-5 and TRBJ1-2; D is possibly TRBD1 (6 bases). Germline loops: CDR1 SGHKS, CDR2 YYEKEE (reference sequence). This CDR3 comprises 15 residues. Trimming removed 2 bases from V and 0 bases from J, with 11 bases in between. The CDR3 DNA reads TGTGCCAGCAGCTTCTGGACAGCACCTAACTATGGCTACACCTTC. Its translation: CASSFWTAPNYGYTF.

The V gene is TRBV7-3, the J gene TRBJ2-3, with a possible D match to TRBD2 (5 bases). This CDR3 contains 15 residues. V was shortened by 5 bases and J by 2 bases, with 14 bases between the two germline ends. CDR1 SGHTA and CDR2 FQGTGA come from the germline V gene. The CDR3 region has the DNA TGTGCCAGCAGCCTGGAGAGACTACCCACAGATACGCAGTATTTT. Translated, it gives CASSLERLPTDTQYF.

The chain has TRBV9 and TRBJ2-1; 7 bases line up with TRBD1. The CDR3 spans 14 residues. Germline V gene sequence: CDR1 SGDLS, CDR2 YYNGEE. Trimming at V came to 4 bases and at J to 8 bases, leaving 9 bases not matched to a gene. For the CDR3, the DNA is TGTGCCAGCAGCCCCGTAACAGGGGTCGATGAGCAGTTCTTC. As protein: CASSPVTGVDEQFF.

The CDR3 DNA is TGTGCCAGTAGTATCCAGGGACTAGTTACCGGGGAGCTGTTTTTT. Protein product: CASSIQGLVTGELFF. This chain joins TRBV19 and TRBJ2-2, with 8 bases matching TRBD2. CDR3 length equals 15 residues. V lost 3 bases and J lost 5; bases outside the gene matches: 5. The germline V gene encodes CDR1 LNHDA and CDR2 SQIVND (reference sequence).

This clone was found once. The chain links TRBV7-8 to TRBJ1-1; a possible D gene is TRBD1 (5 bases). V was shortened by 1 base and J by 1 base, with 10 bases between the two germline ends. The CDR3 has 15 residues. Germline CDR1 reads SGHVS; CDR2 reads FQNEAQ. CDR3: CASSLGTFRNTEAFF. CDR3 nucleotides: TGTGCCAGCAGCTTAGGGACATTCCGGAACACTGAAGCTTTCTTT.

The chain joins TRBV27 to TRBJ2-7, with D perhaps TRBD1 (6 bases). The germline gives CDR1 MNHEY, CDR2 SMNVEV (reference sequence). Trimming removed 6 bases from V and 3 bases from J, with 18 bases in between. There are 15 residues in the CDR3. The CDR3 loop reads CASSIAGTKGYEQYF. CDR3 nucleotides: TGTGCCAGCAGCATCGCCGGGACAAAGGGCTACGAGCAGTACTTC.

This chain connects TRBV10-2 to TRBJ1-1; D remains ambiguous. Germline values: CDR1 WSHSY, CDR2 SAAADI. Between the trimmed V and J ends, which lost 0 bases and 14 bases, there was a span of 10 bases. The CDR3 extends over 11 amino acids. CDR3 sequence reads: CASSESILAFF. CDR3 bases: TGCGCCAGCAGTGAGTCGATATTAGCCTTCTTT.

This clone turned up a few times. V gene TRBV19 combines with J gene TRBJ1-3; D not certain. Trimming took off 1 base at V and 3 bases at J, with 7 bases between the two ends. The CDR3 is 14 residues long. CDR1 and CDR2 (germline): LNHDA, SQIVND (reference sequence). CDR3 in amino acids: CASSIGAIGNTIYF. DNA of the CDR3: TGTGCCAGTAGTATAGGGGCCATTGGAAACACCATATATTTT.

The chain couples TRBV13 to TRBJ2-5; 7 bases are a match to TRBD1. Germline assignment: CDR1 PRHDT and CDR2 FYEKMQ (reference sequence). The CDR3 has 14 residues. J was trimmed by 4 bases and V by 4 bases; bases with no gene match: 6. The CDR3 loop is CASSSRQGAETQYF. DNA for the CDR3: TGTGCCAGCAGCTCTCGACAGGGTGCAGAGACCCAGTACTTC.

This chain links TRBV29-1 with TRBJ2-1; TRBD2 is a possible D gene (5 bases). This CDR3 spans 15 amino acids. V lost 1 base and J 6 bases, leaving 16 bases between the germline ends. Germline V CDR1 and CDR2: SQVTM, ANQGSEA. The CDR3 protein is CSVEGGESTGNEQFF. For the CDR3, the DNA is TGCAGCGTTGAAGGTGGGGAGAGTACGGGCAATGAGCAGTTCTTC.

CDR3 region: CASSLSLVRPQGANYGYTF. Here the CDR3 DNA reads TGTGCCAGCAGTTTATCCCTTGTTAGGCCACAGGGAGCTAACTATGGCTACACCTTC. This chain uses TRBV27 with TRBJ1-2; maybe TRBD1 (6 bases). There are 19 residues in the CDR3. V lost 0 bases and J lost 0, with 20 bases in between. Per the germline V gene, CDR1 is MNHEY and CDR2 is SMNVEV (reference sequence).

The chain links TRBV2 to TRBJ2-7; 7 nucleotides align to TRBD2. In germline, CDR1 is SNHLY, CDR2 FYNNEI. Trimming cost V 7 bases and J 4 bases; bases outside gene matches: 4. CDR3 length: 12 amino acids. Here the CDR3 DNA reads TGTGCCAGCATTGCGGGAGCGTACGAGCAGTACTTC. Encoded protein: CASIAGAYEQYF.

The genes are TRBV29-1 and TRBJ1-1; the D is unclear. The germline gives CDR1 SQVTM, CDR2 ANQGSEA. This CDR3 region has 14 residues. Trimming removed 2 bases from V and 5 bases from J, with 15 bases in between. The CDR3 is CSVESDGRGTEAFF. CDR3 DNA: TGCAGCGTTGAATCGGACGGGAGAGGGACTGAAGCTTTCTTT.

This clone was seen only a few times. The chain is built from TRBV11-2 and TRBJ2-1; no firm D call. Germline V gives CDR1 SGHAT, CDR2 FQNNGV. This CDR3 spans 12 amino acids. V was pared by 1 base and J by 12 bases, with 10 bases between. CDR3 sequence reads: CASSLAGFGQFF. The CDR3 DNA reads as TGTGCCAGCAGCTTAGCCGGGTTTGGGCAGTTCTTC.

This chain links TRBV19 with TRBJ2-1; 11 bases map to TRBD2. With V trimmed by 6 bases and J by 7 bases, 11 bases remained unmatched. The CDR3 runs to 16 residues. CDR1 and CDR2 (germline): LNHDA, SQIVND (reference sequence). CDR3 sequence (DNA): TGTGCCAGTAGCATTGGTAGCGGGAGGGCGGGTAATGAGCAGTTCTTC. Translated: CASSIGSGRAGNEQFF.

The chain uses TRBV4-3 and TRBJ1-4, with TRBD1 identical over 9 bases. V lost 5 bases to trimming and J lost 4 bases; unmatched junction nucleotides: 5. Looked up from germline, CDR1 is LGHNA and CDR2 is YSLEER. This CDR3 is 15 amino acids long. The CDR3 loop is CASSVGTGNNEKLFF. The CDR3 bases are TGCGCCAGCAGCGTCGGGACAGGGAATAATGAAAAACTGTTTTTT.

The chain combines TRBV9 with TRBJ2-3, with D possibly matching TRBD2 (6 bases). Trimming took 0 bases from V and 1 from J, leaving 9 bases between them. The germline V gene encodes CDR1 SGDLS and CDR2 YYNGEE. CDR3 length: 15 amino acids. The CDR3 loop reads CASSVAGGGTDTQYF. The CDR3, as DNA: TGTGCCAGCAGCGTAGCGGGCGGGGGCACAGATACGCAGTATTTT.

This chain uses TRBV5-1 with TRBJ2-4; 9 positions agree with TRBD1. CDR1 is SGHRS and CDR2 is YFSETQ in the germline V gene. After removal of 5 bases from V and 5 bases from J, the junction contained 11 bases not matched to a gene. This CDR3 is 16 amino acids long. The CDR3 is CASSGWGQGSENIQYF. The CDR3 coding sequence is TGCGCCAGCAGTGGATGGGGACAGGGTTCTGAAAACATTCAGTACTTC.

This clone was detected only once. V and J are TRBV9 and TRBJ1-3; D is perhaps TRBD1 (5 bases). Per the germline V gene, CDR1 is SGDLS and CDR2 is YYNGEE. The V gene lost 3 bases and the J gene lost 4 bases, with 14 bases spanning the gap. The CDR3 extends over 15 amino acids. CDR3 in amino acids: CASSAEAGVGNTIYF. The CDR3 region has the DNA TGTGCCAGCAGCGCGGAGGCGGGGGTGGGAAACACCATATATTTT.